These 5 T cell receptor beta chains were all obtained from the same sample, sequenced in a study of response to subunit inactivated influenza vaccine. TCRdb used MiXCR to reprocess the RT-PCR reads, holding one entry per CDR3 protein. The sample consists of 450,000 to 500,000 distinct CDR3 sequences, 10% to 11% of them appearing once. The source material was PBMCs from blood, sampled roughly 47 days after vaccination. Source of these receptors: a man aged 50 to 60 who received an inactivated influenza vaccine.

The J gene is TRBJ1-2, the V gene TRBV7-3; D gene unclear. Germline V gives CDR1 SGHTA, CDR2 FQGTGA. CDR3 length: 16 amino acids. V lost 5 bases and J lost 5, with 21 bases in between. CDR3 sequence: CASSPTSGPLGYGYTF. Here the CDR3 DNA reads TGTGCCAGCAGCCCAACCTCCGGGCCCCTTGGGTATGGCTACACCTTC.

V and J are TRBV6-1 and TRBJ2-1; 8 bases align to TRBD1. Losses at the gene ends were 5 bases for V and 4 bases for J; bases not matched to a gene: 10. The CDR3 is 16 amino acids. CDR1 MNHNS and CDR2 SASEGT come from the germline V gene. CDR3 region: CASSPSTQGGYNEQFF. CDR3 nucleotides: TGTGCCAGCAGTCCCTCCACACAGGGGGGTTACAATGAGCAGTTCTTC.

The sample holds a few counts of this clonotype. V is TRBV12-3 or TRBV12-4 and J is TRBJ2-7; D perhaps matches TRBD1 (6 bases). Trimming left V 5 bases short and J 2 bases short, with 10 bases between. The length of the CDR3 is 13 residues. DNA of the CDR3: TGTGCCAGCAGTAACAGGGAAGCCTACGAGCAGTACTTC. The encoded protein is CASSNREAYEQYF.

This chain links TRBV10-2 with TRBJ2-3; the match to TRBD1 covers 12 bases. The germline CDR1 and CDR2 sequences are WSHSY and SAAADI. Unmatched junction bases numbered 10, after V lost 5 bases and J lost 7 bases. There are 16 residues in the CDR3. The CDR3 region is CASSPPGTGGGNTQYF. In DNA, the CDR3 is TGCGCCAGCAGTCCCCCCGGGACAGGGGGCGGGAATACGCAGTATTTT.

This clonotype came up a few times. The chain links TRBV6-5 to TRBJ1-1; perhaps TRBD1 as D (5 bases). The CDR3 has 17 amino acids. Trimming removed 0 bases from V and 0 bases from J, with 14 bases in between. Per the germline V gene, CDR1 is MNHEY and CDR2 is SVGAGI. CDR3 loop: CASSYSSRRGVNTEAFF. For the CDR3, the DNA is TGTGCCAGCAGTTACTCGAGCCGACGGGGGGTGAACACTGAAGCTTTCTTT.